What follows is one TCR beta chain and its context. Germline V lookup: CDR1 SGHTA, CDR2 FQGTGA. This CDR3 is built from 15 residues. Unmatched junction bases numbered 9, after V lost 8 bases and J lost 2 bases. This sample was included in a study of PD-L1 blockade in urothelial cancer. About the study: Median T cell yield from blood was about 150,000.

Only in-frame clones appear in the TCRdb table, and some are missing; sequencing was by immunoSEQ multiplex PCR. Seen here are 45,000 to 60,000 clones, approximately 90% observed once, and the top ten hold 2% to 2.5%. Stated time point: peripheral blood 6 weeks after treatment start. Sequenced here: PBMCs, sampled around atezolizumab (anti-PD-L1) treatment. V gene TRBV7-3 combines with J gene TRBJ2-3; 8 bases agree with TRBD2. The sequence came from a man between 60 and 75 years old with urothelial cancer. The CDR3 protein is CASQRERGTTDTQYF. The CDR3 DNA is TGTGCCAGCCAACGGGAGCGGGGGACCACAGATACGCAGTATTTT.